A selection of T cell receptor beta chains follows, all from one sample in a study of T cells in Graves' hyperthyroidism and ophthalmopathy. TCRdb used MiXCR to reprocess the multiplex PCR reads, holding one entry per CDR3 protein. Here the sample spans hundreds of thousands of distinct CDR3 sequences, around 39% being singletons. Sequenced: blood. The source of these receptors is a man younger than 35 with Graves' hyperthyroidism. CDR3s include the opening cysteine and the closing phenylalanine or tryptophan. Fields, in order: D gene, V gene, clone size, J gene, CDR3 protein, CDR3 DNA. D genes are given only for firm matches. Clone size, where shown, is once, few, many, or a class for clones that have expanded.

NA	TRBV20-1	NA	TRBJ2-7	CSARQRADEQYF	TGCAGTGCTAGACAGCGGGCGGACGAGCAGTACTTC
NA	TRBV12-3/TRBV12-4	many	TRBJ1-1	CANLGGTEAFF	TGTGCCAACCTGGGCGGCACTGAAGCTTTCTTT
NA	TRBV7-2	NA	TRBJ1-2	CASSLAGGESYGYTF	TGTGCCAGCAGCTTAGCAGGGGGAGAGTCCTATGGCTACACCTTC
NA	TRBV20-1	few	TRBJ1-3	CSAQGTESGNTIYF	TGCAGTGCCCAGGGGACCGAGTCTGGAAACACCATATATTTT
TRBD2	TRBV20-1	NA	TRBJ2-7	CSASATSGAVHEQYF	TGCAGTGCTAGCGCTACTAGCGGGGCAGTCCACGAGCAGTACTTC
TRBD1	TRBV20-1	NA	TRBJ1-5	CSARKGASNQPQHF	TGCAGTGCTAGGAAGGGGGCTAGCAATCAGCCCCAGCATTTT
NA	TRBV29-1	NA	TRBJ2-5	CSVDREKGAISFGGEQETQYF	TGCAGCGTTGACCGGGAGAAGGGGGCGATTTCATTCGGCGGCGAACAAGAGACCCAGTACTTC
TRBD1	TRBV7-9	few	TRBJ2-7	CASGFRDRLYEQYF	TGTGCCAGCGGTTTCCGGGACAGACTCTACGAGCAGTACTTC
NA	TRBV20-1	many	TRBJ2-5	CSARRVLGGETQYF	TGCAGTGCTAGAAGGGTTCTGGGAGGAGAGACCCAGTACTTC
NA	TRBV9	few	TRBJ2-5	CASSVSISETQYF	TGTGCCAGCAGCGTTAGTATTTCGGAGACCCAGTACTTC
NA	TRBV12-3/TRBV12-4	NA	TRBJ2-5	CASSGSGHQETQYF	TGTGCCAGCAGCGGCTCCGGGCACCAAGAGACCCAGTACTTC
NA	TRBV12-3/TRBV12-4	NA	TRBJ1-5	CASRVTGSQPQHF	TGTGCCAGCAGAGTTACAGGGAGTCAGCCCCAGCATTTT
NA	TRBV12-5	NA	TRBJ1-5	CASGRTDTLDQPQHF	TGTGCTAGTGGTAGGACAGATACCCTGGATCAGCCCCAGCATTTT
TRBD2	TRBV12-3/TRBV12-4	few	TRBJ2-5	CASSFLAGGVETQYF	TGCGCCAGCAGCTTTCTAGCGGGAGGGGTAGAGACCCAGTACTTC
NA	TRBV20-1	NA	TRBJ1-1	CSARKSRGGGGTEAFF	TGCAGTGCTAGAAAGTCCAGGGGTGGAGGAGGCACTGAAGCTTTCTTT
NA	TRBV10-3	NA	TRBJ1-4	CAVSESTALNEKLFF	TGTGCCGTCAGTGAGTCAACAGCGCTAAATGAAAAACTGTTTTTT
NA	TRBV7-9	NA	TRBJ2-5	CDSSPSRSLVETQYF	TGTGACAGCAGCCCCTCCCGCTCTCTGGTAGAGACCCAGTACTTC
TRBD1	TRBV29-1	many	TRBJ1-1	CSVRGQREVAEAFF	TGCAGCGTCAGGGGGCAAAGGGAGGTCGCTGAAGCTTTCTTT
NA	TRBV4-1	NA	TRBJ1-1	CASSQVARRDRAFF	TGCGCCAGCAGCCAAGTCGCGAGGAGGGATCGGGCTTTCTTT
NA	TRBV11-2	NA	TRBJ1-3	CASSDSAVGNTIYF	TGTGCCAGCAGTGATTCCGCGGTCGGAAACACCATATATTTT
NA	TRBV12-3/TRBV12-4	NA	TRBJ1-5	CASRTGGVNQPQHF	TGTGCCAGCAGAACGGGAGGGGTTAATCAGCCCCAGCATTTT
TRBD1	TRBV4-1	NA	TRBJ2-7	CASRPLTGSYEQYF	TGCGCCAGCAGACCTTTGACAGGGTCCTACGAGCAGTACTTC
TRBD1	TRBV6-5	NA	TRBJ1-1	CASSGTTGATEAFF	TGTGCCAGCAGCGGGACCACAGGGGCGACTGAAGCTTTCTTT
NA	TRBV20-1	many	TRBJ1-2	CSASLGDYGYTF	TGCAGTGCTAGCCTAGGCGACTATGGCTACACCTTC
NA	TRBV2	NA	TRBJ2-5	CASKSREAVRETQYF	TGTGCCAGCAAATCTAGGGAAGCGGTCAGAGAGACCCAGTACTTC
NA	TRBV6-1	many	TRBJ1-1	CASSPAGEAFF	TGTGCCAGCAGCCCGGCTGGGGAAGCTTTCTTT
NA	TRBV15	NA	TRBJ1-2	CATSSLANPPRSYGYTF	TGTGCCACCAGCAGCTTAGCGAACCCTCCCCGGAGCTATGGCTACACCTTC